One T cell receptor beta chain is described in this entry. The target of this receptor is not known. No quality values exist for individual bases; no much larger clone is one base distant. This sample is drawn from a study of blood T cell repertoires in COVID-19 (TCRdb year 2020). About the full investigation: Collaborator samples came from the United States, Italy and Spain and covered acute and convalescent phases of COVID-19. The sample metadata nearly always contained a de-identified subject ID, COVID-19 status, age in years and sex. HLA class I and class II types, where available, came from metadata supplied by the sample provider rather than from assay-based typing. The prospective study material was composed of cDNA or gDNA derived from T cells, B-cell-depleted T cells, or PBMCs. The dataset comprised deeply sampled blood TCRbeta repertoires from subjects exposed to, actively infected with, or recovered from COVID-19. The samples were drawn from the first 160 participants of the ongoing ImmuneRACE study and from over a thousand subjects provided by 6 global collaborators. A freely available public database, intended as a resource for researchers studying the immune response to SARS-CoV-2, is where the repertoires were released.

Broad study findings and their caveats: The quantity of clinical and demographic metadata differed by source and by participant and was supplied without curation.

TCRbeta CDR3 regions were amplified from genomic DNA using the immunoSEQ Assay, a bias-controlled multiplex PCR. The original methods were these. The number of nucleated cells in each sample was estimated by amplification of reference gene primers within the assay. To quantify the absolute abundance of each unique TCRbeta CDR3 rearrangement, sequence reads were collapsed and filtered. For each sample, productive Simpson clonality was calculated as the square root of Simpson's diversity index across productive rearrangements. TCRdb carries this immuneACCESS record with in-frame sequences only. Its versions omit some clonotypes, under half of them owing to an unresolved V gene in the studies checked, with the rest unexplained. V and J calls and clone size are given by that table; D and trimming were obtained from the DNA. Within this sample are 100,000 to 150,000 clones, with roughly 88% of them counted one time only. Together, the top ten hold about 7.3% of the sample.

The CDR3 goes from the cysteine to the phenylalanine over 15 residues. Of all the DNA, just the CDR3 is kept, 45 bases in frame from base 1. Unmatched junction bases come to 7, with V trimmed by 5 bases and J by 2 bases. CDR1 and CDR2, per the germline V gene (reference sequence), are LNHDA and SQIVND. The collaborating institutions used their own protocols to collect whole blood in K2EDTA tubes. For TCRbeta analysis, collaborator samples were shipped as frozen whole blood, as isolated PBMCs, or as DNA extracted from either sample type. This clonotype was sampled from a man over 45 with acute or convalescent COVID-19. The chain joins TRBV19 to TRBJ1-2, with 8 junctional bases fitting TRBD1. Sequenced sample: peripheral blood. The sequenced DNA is TGTGCCAGTAGTGCTACAGGGGGAGCGAACTATGGCTACACCTTC. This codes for CASSATGGANYGYTF.